Listed here are 11 T cell receptor beta chains from one sample, sequenced in a study of T cell responses to AZD1222 COVID-19 vaccine. Measured with immunoSEQ multiplex PCR; TCRdb has only the in-frame clones, and not every one. Here the sample spans 100,000 to 140,000 clones, about 89% being singletons. Sequencing was performed on peripheral blood, taken 28 days after the second AZD1222 dose. The receptors here all came from an adult who received the AZD1222 COVID-19 vaccine.

This chain links TRBV6-5 with TRBJ2-1; D may be TRBD1 or TRBD2 (5 bases each). CDR3 length equals 15 residues. V was trimmed by 5 bases and J by 0 bases, leaving 11 bases between them. CDR1 and CDR2 from the germline V gene are MNHEY and SVGAGI. In DNA, the CDR3 is TGTGCCAGCAGTAACCGGGACCCCTCCTACAATGAGCAGTTCTTC. Amino acid sequence: CASSNRDPSYNEQFF.

The V call is TRBV19, the J call TRBJ1-1; 10 bases line up with TRBD1. J gave up 3 bases and V 5 bases, and 6 bases lay outside the gene matches. Germline loops: CDR1 LNHDA, CDR2 SQIVND (reference sequence). The CDR3 loop spans 15 amino acids. The CDR3 reads CASSVGQGIDTEAFF. In DNA form, the CDR3 reads TGTGCCAGTAGTGTGGGACAGGGGATCGACACTGAAGCTTTCTTT.

This chain joins TRBV28 and TRBJ1-2, with a tentative D call TRBD1 (5 bases). The ends were cut back, 6 bases at V and 4 bases at J, with 9 bases in the middle. The CDR3 runs to 12 residues. The germline V gene has CDR1 MDHEN and CDR2 SYDVKM. The CDR3 loop reads CASRTTAYGYTF. The CDR3 nucleotides read TGTGCCAGCAGGACGACAGCCTATGGCTACACCTTC.

The chain combines TRBV9 with TRBJ1-3, with a weak D call TRBD1 (6 bases). V lost 4 bases and J 4 bases, leaving 12 bases between the germline ends. This CDR3 is 14 amino acids long. The germline V gene encodes CDR1 SGDLS and CDR2 YYNGEE. This CDR3 is CASSTRDTGNTIYF. DNA of the CDR3: TGTGCCAGCAGCACTAGGGACACCGGAAACACCATATATTTT.

V usage is TRBV20-1 and J usage is TRBJ1-2; D unresolved. The CDR3 has 10 residues. The V gene's germline CDR1 is DFQATT and CDR2 SNEGSKA (reference sequence). Deletions cut 6 bases from V and 6 bases from J, with 8 bases between. For the CDR3, the DNA is TGCAGTGCCCCGGGCGATGGCTACACCTTC. Translating gives CSAPGDGYTF.

The chain couples TRBV28 to TRBJ2-7; 7 bases map to TRBD2. The trim removed 3 bases at V and 6 bases at J, leaving 8 bases unmatched. Germline V CDR1 and CDR2: MDHEN, SYDVKM. CDR3 size: 14 residues. The CDR3 here is CASSFGEGRLEQYF. The DNA for the CDR3 is TGTGCCAGCAGTTTTGGGGAGGGGCGCCTCGAGCAGTACTTC.

The chain is built from TRBV7-2 and TRBJ1-6, with no clear D. Germline CDR1 is SGHTA and CDR2 is FQGNSA. This CDR3 comprises 14 residues. Trimming took off 4 bases at V and 3 bases at J, with 7 bases between the two ends. Here the CDR3 DNA reads TGTGCCAGCAGCTCGAACAGCTATAATTCACCCCTCCACTTT. This translates into CASSSNSYNSPLHF. Complete variable domain (other parts from reference TRBV7-2 and TRBJ1-6): GAGVSQSPSNKVTEKGKDVELRCDPISGHTALYWYRQSLGQGLEFLIYFQGNSAPDKSGLPSDRFSAERTGGSVSTLTIQRTQQEDSAVYLCASSSNSYNSPLHFGNGTRLTVT.

This chain connects TRBV29-1 to TRBJ2-1; D not resolved. V was trimmed by 7 bases and J by 0 bases, leaving 10 bases between them. The CDR3 totals 13 residues. Per the germline V gene, CDR1 is SQVTM and CDR2 is ANQGSEA. CDR3: CSAGISSYNEQFF. The CDR3 region has the DNA TGCAGCGCTGGTATAAGCTCCTACAATGAGCAGTTCTTC.

The chain combines TRBV29-1 with TRBJ1-5; 8 bases agree with TRBD1. J was trimmed by 3 bases and V by 5 bases; bases with no gene match: 3. The CDR3 is 13 amino acids. Germline assignment: CDR1 SQVTM and CDR2 ANQGSEA. CDR3 DNA sequence: TGCAGCGTTTTGACAGGGGACAATCAGCCCCAGCATTTT. Residues: CSVLTGDNQPQHF.

The chain is built from TRBV14 and TRBJ2-1; 8 nucleotides align to TRBD2. The CDR3 sequence is 15 residues long. From germline, CDR1 is SGHDN and CDR2 FVKESK. Trimming cost V 4 bases and J 6 bases; bases outside gene matches: 8. In DNA, the CDR3 is TGTGCCAGCAGCCCCGCGCTTGCGGGAGGCAATGAGCAGTTCTTC. Amino acid sequence: CASSPALAGGNEQFF.

CDR3: CASSASGYYEQYF. The DNA of the CDR3 is TGTGCCAGTAGTGCAAGCGGATACTACGAGCAGTACTTC. This sequence joins TRBV19 and TRBJ2-7; the D gene is possibly TRBD2 (5 bases). Germline CDR1 is LNHDA and CDR2 is SQIVND (reference sequence). The V and J ends lost 5 bases and 3 bases respectively, with 11 bases between them. The CDR3 is made up of 13 amino acids. Based on the CDR3 plus reference TRBV19 and TRBJ2-7, the full variable domain is DGGITQSPKYLFRKEGQNVTLSCEQNLNHDAMYWYRQDPGQGLRLIYYSQIVNDFQKGDIAEGYSVSREKKESFPLTVTSAQKNPTAFYLCASSASGYYEQYFGPGTRLTVT.